These T cell receptor beta chains were read from a single sample in a study of graft-versus-host responses after intestinal transplantation. Produced via immunoSEQ multiplex PCR; TCRdb's table is partial and in-frame only. The data contain 75,000 to 100,000 clones, roughly four fifths of them singletons. No antigen has been identified for these receptors. Sequences were derived from unstimulated CD8+ T cells sorted from spleen or lymph node cells, sampled before intestinal transplant. The receptors here all came from a human donor who received an intestinal transplant. Both conserved end residues are part of each CDR3. A D gene is named only where the DNA matches it firmly. Part of the rows lack a size; the others show once, few, many or a class for expanded clones.

TRBV15	12	NA	TRBJ1-1	NA	TGTGCCACCAGCAGGTTTGACGCTGAAGCTTTCTTT	CATSRFDAEAFF
TRBV25-1	15	NA	TRBJ1-2	TRBD1	TGTGCCAGCAGTGAATACGGCCAGGGGGCTAGCGGCTACACCTTC	CASSEYGQGASGYTF
TRBV6-5	14	NA	TRBJ2-7	NA	TGTGCCAGCAGTTTTTCAGGAGGGGGCTACGAGCAGTACTTC	CASSFSGGGYEQYF
TRBV9	15	NA	TRBJ2-7	NA	TGTGCCAGCAGCGCCAGCGGAAGCCCGACCTACGAGCAGTACTTC	CASSASGSPTYEQYF
TRBV5-1	16	few	TRBJ2-2	NA	TGCGCCAGCACAACCTGGGACTGGCTAAACACCGGGGAGCTGTTTTTT	CASTTWDWLNTGELFF
TRBV10-1	14	once	TRBJ2-7	TRBD2	TGCGCCAGCACCGGCGTAGCGGGGGGTTACGAGCAGTACTTC	CASTGVAGGYEQYF
TRBV9	15	once	TRBJ2-7	TRBD1	TGTGCCAGCAGCGCCGAAACGACAGGGGGGAACGAGCAGTACTTC	CASSAETTGGNEQYF
TRBV5-4	15	NA	TRBJ2-1	TRBD2	TGTGCCAGCAGCCTGAGCGGGGGCAACTACAATGAGCAGTTCTTC	CASSLSGGNYNEQFF
TRBV27	13	NA	TRBJ2-6	NA	TGTGCCAGCAGTATCGGTGGGGCCAACGTCCTGACTTTC	CASSIGGANVLTF
TRBV27	16	NA	TRBJ2-2	TRBD1	TGTGCCAGCACTCTAACCGGGACAGGGAACACCGGGGAGCTGTTTTTT	CASTLTGTGNTGELFF
TRBV27	14	NA	TRBJ1-5	NA	TGTGCCAGCAGTTTAAGTGGGGTCAATCAGCCCCAGCATTTT	CASSLSGVNQPQHF
TRBV27	15	NA	TRBJ2-7	TRBD2	TGTGCCAGCAGTTTAAATAGCGGGCTTCCCTACGAGCAGTACTTC	CASSLNSGLPYEQYF
TRBV4-1	15	once	TRBJ2-2	NA	TGCGCCAGCAGCCAGGAACTACAGACCACCGGGGAGCTGTTTTTT	CASSQELQTTGELFF
TRBV7-7	12	NA	TRBJ2-2	NA	TGTGCTAGCAGCCGTGCCACCGGGGAGCTGTTTTTT	CASSRATGELFF
TRBV11-1	16	NA	TRBJ2-2	TRBD1	TGTGCCAGCAAGGCCGCTTTGACAGGGCACACCGGGGAGCTGTTTTTT	CASKAALTGHTGELFF
TRBV15	17	NA	TRBJ2-5	TRBD2	TGTGCCACCAGCAGAGAAGAAGGAGGGAGGGCCGGGGAGACCCAGTACTTC	CATSREEGGRAGETQYF